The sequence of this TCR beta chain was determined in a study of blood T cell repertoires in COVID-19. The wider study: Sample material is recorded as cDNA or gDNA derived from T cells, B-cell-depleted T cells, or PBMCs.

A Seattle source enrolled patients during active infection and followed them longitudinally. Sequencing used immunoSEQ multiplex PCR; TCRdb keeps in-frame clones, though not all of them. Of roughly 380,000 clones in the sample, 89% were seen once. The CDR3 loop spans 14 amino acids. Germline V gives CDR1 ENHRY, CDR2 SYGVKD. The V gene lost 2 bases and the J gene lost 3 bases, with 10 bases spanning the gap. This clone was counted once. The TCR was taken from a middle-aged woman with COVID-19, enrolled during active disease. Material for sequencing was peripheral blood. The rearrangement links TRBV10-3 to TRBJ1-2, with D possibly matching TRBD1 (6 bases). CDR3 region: CAISEGGADYGYTF. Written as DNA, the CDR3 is TGTGCCATCAGTGAGGGGGGGGCAGACTATGGCTACACCTTC.